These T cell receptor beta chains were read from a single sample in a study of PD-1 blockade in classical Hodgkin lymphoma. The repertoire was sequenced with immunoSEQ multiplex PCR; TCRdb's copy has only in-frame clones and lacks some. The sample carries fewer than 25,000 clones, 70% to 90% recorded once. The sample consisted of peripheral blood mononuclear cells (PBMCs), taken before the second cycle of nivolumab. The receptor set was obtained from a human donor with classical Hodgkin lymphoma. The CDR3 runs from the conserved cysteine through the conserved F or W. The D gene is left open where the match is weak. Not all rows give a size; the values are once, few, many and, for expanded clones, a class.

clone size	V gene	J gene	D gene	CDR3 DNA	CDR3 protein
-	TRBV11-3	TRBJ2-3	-	TGTGCCAGCAGCTTAGACGGGGAAACAGATACGCAGTATTTT	CASSLDGETDTQYF
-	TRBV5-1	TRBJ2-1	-	TGCGCCAGCAGCCCGGTGGGGGGGCCACAGAATGAGCAGTTCTTC	CASSPVGGPQNEQFF
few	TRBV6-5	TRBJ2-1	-	TGTGCCAGCAGTTACGTATCCCCCGGTCCGCGCAATGAGCAGTTCTTC	CASSYVSPGPRNEQFF
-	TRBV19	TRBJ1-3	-	TGTGCCAGTAACCGCCGGCGCCAGAGCTCTGGAAACACCATATATTTT	CASNRRRQSSGNTIYF
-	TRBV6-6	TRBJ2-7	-	TGTGCCAGCAGTTACGACCTGGACGAGCAGTACTTC	CASSYDLDEQYF
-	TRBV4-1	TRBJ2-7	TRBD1	TGCGCCAGCAGCCCTAGAAGGGGACAGACCTACGAGCAGTACTTC	CASSPRRGQTYEQYF
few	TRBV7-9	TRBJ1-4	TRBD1	TGTGCCAGCAGCATTACAGGGGCCGCCCCTAATGAAAAACTGTTTTTT	CASSITGAAPNEKLFF
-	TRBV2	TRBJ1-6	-	TGTGCCAGCAGTGAAGTCACTACCAGGGGATTTAATTCACCCCTCCACTTT	CASSEVTTRGFNSPLHF
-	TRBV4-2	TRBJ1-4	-	TGTGCCAGCAGCCAAGATTTGGGAACAACTAATGAAAAACTGTTTTTT	CASSQDLGTTNEKLFF
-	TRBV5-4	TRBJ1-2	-	TGTGCCGGAGGGGGGGATAACTATGGCTACACCTTC	CAGGGDNYGYTF
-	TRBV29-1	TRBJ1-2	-	TGCAGCGTCCCTACAGTGGGGGAAGGGGGCTACACCTTC	CSVPTVGEGGYTF
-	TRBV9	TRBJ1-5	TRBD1	TGTGCCAGCAGCGTGGGGGACAGGGAAGATCAGCCCCAGCATTTT	CASSVGDREDQPQHF
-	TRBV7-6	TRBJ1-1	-	TGTGCCAGCAGCTTAATCAAGGTTTTGGGAAGGAACACTGAAGCTTTCTTT	CASSLIKVLGRNTEAFF
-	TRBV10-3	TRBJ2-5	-	TGTGCCATCAGTGAACGGAATTCAGAGACCCAGTACTTC	CAISERNSETQYF
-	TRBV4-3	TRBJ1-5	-	TGCGCCAGCAGCCAAGATCTCGGGCAGCCCCAGCATTTT	CASSQDLGQPQHF
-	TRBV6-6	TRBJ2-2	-	TGTGCCAGCAGTTACCCCCTTCGCTCCGGGGAGCTGTTTTTT	CASSYPLRSGELFF
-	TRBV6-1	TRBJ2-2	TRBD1	TGTGCCAGCAAGGGGGCTGGATACACCGGGGAGCTGTTTTTT	CASKGAGYTGELFF
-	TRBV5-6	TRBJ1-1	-	TGTGCCAGCAGCTTGGGGTGGGAAAGTGAAGCTTTCTTT	CASSLGWESEAFF
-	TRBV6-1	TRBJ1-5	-	TGTGCCAGCAGTGGCCTAACGGGATATAGCAATCAGCCCCAGCATTTT	CASSGLTGYSNQPQHF
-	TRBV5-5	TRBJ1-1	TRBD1	TGTGCCAGCAGCCGCGGGACAGGGCGGAATGCTGAAGCTTTCTTT	CASSRGTGRNAEAFF
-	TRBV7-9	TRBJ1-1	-	TGTGCCAGCAGCAAGGCGGCGAACACTGAAGCTTTCTTT	CASSKAANTEAFF
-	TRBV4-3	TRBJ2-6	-	TGCGCCAGCAGCCAAGATCACCACTCTGGGGCCAACGTCCTGACTTTC	CASSQDHHSGANVLTF
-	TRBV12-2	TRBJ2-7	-	TGTGCAAGTCGCCGCCGACAGGCTATTTCCTACGAGCAGTACTTC	CASRRRQAISYEQYF
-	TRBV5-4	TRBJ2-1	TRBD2	TGTGCCAGCAGCTCCCTCATAGCGGGGGGGCAGAATGAGCAGTTCTTC	CASSSLIAGGQNEQFF
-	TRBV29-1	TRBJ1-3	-	TGCAGCGTTGGGGCACGGACGGAGAATTCTGGAAACACCATATATTTT	CSVGARTENSGNTIYF
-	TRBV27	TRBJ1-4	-	TGTGCCAGCAGCCCCCGGTTATCAACTAATGAAAAACTGTTTTTT	CASSPRLSTNEKLFF
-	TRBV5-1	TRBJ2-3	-	TGCGCCAGCAGCACCAGGGATTCCCTTGCGCAGTATTTT	CASSTRDSLAQYF
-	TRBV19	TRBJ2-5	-	TGTGCCAGTAGGCCTCTTGGATTTGCCCAAGAGACCCAGTACTTC	CASRPLGFAQETQYF
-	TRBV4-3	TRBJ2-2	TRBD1	TGCGCCAGCAGCCAAGGGCATCTGTCTTTTACAGGGGACACCGGGGAGCTGTTTTTT	CASSQGHLSFTGDTGELFF
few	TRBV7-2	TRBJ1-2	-	TGTGCCAGCAGCTTAAAGGATGGCTACACCTTC	CASSLKDGYTF
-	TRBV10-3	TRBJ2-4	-	TGTGCCATCAGTGCGGGGGAGTTAGCCAAAAACATTCAGTACTTC	CAISAGELAKNIQYF
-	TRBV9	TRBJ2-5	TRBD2	TGTGCCAGCAACGCGGGGGGCCAAGAGACCCAGTACTTC	CASNAGGQETQYF
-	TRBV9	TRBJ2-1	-	TGTGCCAGCAGCGTATCGCCGGGGGCAAGTGAGCAGTTCTTC	CASSVSPGASEQFF
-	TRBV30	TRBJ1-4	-	TGTGCCTGGAGTGCCCTTAATGAAAAACTGTTTTTT	CAWSALNEKLFF
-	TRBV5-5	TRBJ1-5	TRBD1	TGTGCCAGCAGCTTTGCAGGGGGACTGGATCAGCCCCAGCATTTT	CASSFAGGLDQPQHF
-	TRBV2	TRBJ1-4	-	TGTGCCAGCAGCTGGAGGGTTATCGGGGAAAAACTGTTTTTT	CASSWRVIGEKLFF
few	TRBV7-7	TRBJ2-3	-	TGTGCTAGCAGCTTAAGTCCCAGCGTCGGGAGAGATACGCAGTATTTT	CASSLSPSVGRDTQYF
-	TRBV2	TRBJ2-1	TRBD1	TGTGCCAGCAGTATGACAGGGGTCAATGAGCAGTTCTTC	CASSMTGVNEQFF
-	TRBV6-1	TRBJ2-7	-	TGTGCCAGCAGTGCCAAGGGGGGGGGCGAGCAGTACTTC	CASSAKGGGEQYF
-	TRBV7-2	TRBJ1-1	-	TGTGCCAGCAGCCTCACTTTAGGGCAGAACACTGAAGCTTTCTTT	CASSLTLGQNTEAFF
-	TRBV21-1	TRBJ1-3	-	TGTGCCAGCAGCAAAACCAACCCGACAGGGAGCCCTGGAAACACCATATATTTT	CASSKTNPTGSPGNTIYF
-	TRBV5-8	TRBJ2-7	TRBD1	TGTGCCAGCAGCTGGGGACAGGCCAACTACGAGCAGTACTTC	CASSWGQANYEQYF
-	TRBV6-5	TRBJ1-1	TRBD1	TGTGCCAGCAGTTCAAGGACAGGGGGCCTCTCTGAAGCTTTCTTT	CASSSRTGGLSEAFF
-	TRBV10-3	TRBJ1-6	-	TGTGCCATCAGTGGGGGGGACATTCTTAATTCACCCCTCCACTTT	CAISGGDILNSPLHF
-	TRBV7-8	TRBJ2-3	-	TGTGCCAGCAGCCCACCCCTCCCGGGGACAGATACGCAGTATTTT	CASSPPLPGTDTQYF
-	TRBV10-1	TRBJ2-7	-	TGCGCCAGCAGTGAGTCTCTGGATCTGGAGAAATACGAGCAGTACTTC	CASSESLDLEKYEQYF
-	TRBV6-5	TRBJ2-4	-	TGTGCCAGCAGTTACTCGAACAGAAACATTCAGTACTTC	CASSYSNRNIQYF
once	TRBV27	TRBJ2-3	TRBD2	TGTGCCAGCAGCCGGGGGACTAGCGGGGGGGCCCTAACAGATACGCAGTATTTT	CASSRGTSGGALTDTQYF
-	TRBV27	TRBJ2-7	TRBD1	TGTGCCAGCAGTTTAAGGACAGGGGGCCTTTACGAGCAGTACTTC	CASSLRTGGLYEQYF
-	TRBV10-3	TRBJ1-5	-	TGTGCCATCAGTGCTGATCCCAATCAGCCCCAGCATTTT	CAISADPNQPQHF
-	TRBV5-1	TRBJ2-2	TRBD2	TGCGCCAGCACCCCGGGAGGGCATCCCGGGGAGCTGTTTTTT	CASTPGGHPGELFF